Below, 17 T cell receptor beta chains from the same sample are listed, as sequenced in a study of cytomegalovirus exposure and HLA in healthy donors listed by TCRdb under 2017. Library prep was done by the immunoSEQ multiplex PCR assay. The multiplex PCR relied on a mix of 60 forward primers for TCR Vbeta segments and 13 reverse primers for TCR Jbeta segments. As stored in TCRdb, this immuneACCESS dataset retains in-frame rearrangements with V and J assigned. A fraction of the clones does not appear; measured against another copy, unresolved V genes explain less than half of the discrepancy, and the remainder lacks a known reason. The sample table holds approximately 88,000 clones, of which approximately 77% were seen once. The ten largest account for approximately 3.7% of the sample. The sequencing sample was made of PBMCs. The receptor source for this set is a man under 40 in good health and CMV-seronegative.

Only a few counts were recorded for this clone. The chain uses TRBV10-1 and TRBJ1-3, with D possibly TRBD1 on 5 matching bases. Per germline, CDR1 WNHNN and CDR2 SYGVQD (reference sequence). The CDR3 covers 14 residues. Trimming stripped 3 bases from V and 4 bases from J, with 10 bases between. CDR3 in amino acids: CASSEQASGNTIYF. DNA for the CDR3: TGCGCCAGCAGTGAACAGGCTTCAGGAAACACCATATATTTT.

This clone qualifies as large. This chain connects TRBV7-9 to TRBJ1-3; D is perhaps TRBD1 (6 bases). CDR3 length: 16 amino acids. Trimming took 3 bases from V and 3 from J, leaving 15 bases between them. Germline loops: CDR1 SEHNR, CDR2 FQNEAQ (reference sequence). CDR3 DNA: TGTGCCAGCAGCTTGAAGGGGGTGGAATTTGGAAACACCATATATTTT. It specifies CASSLKGVEFGNTIYF.

The V and J genes are TRBV6-1 and TRBJ1-5, with 8 bases fitting TRBD1. J was trimmed by 5 bases and V by 4 bases; bases with no gene match: 4. This CDR3 is 14 amino acids long. Germline CDR1 MNHNS, CDR2 SASEGT. CDR3 nucleotides: TGTGCCAGCAGTGGGACAGGGATAGATCAGCCCCAGCATTTT. It codes for CASSGTGIDQPQHF.

V and J are TRBV4-1 and TRBJ1-5; D is uncertain. Germline CDR1 MGHRA, CDR2 YSYEKL. V lost 1 base and J lost 2, with 9 bases in between. This CDR3 is built from 15 residues. The CDR3 here is CASSQVVQGNQPQHF. The CDR3 DNA reads as TGCGCCAGCAGCCAAGTCGTCCAGGGCAATCAGCCCCAGCATTTT.

V and J are TRBV7-2 and TRBJ2-1; 7 bases fit TRBD2. This CDR3 is 14 amino acids long. Germline lookup yields CDR1 SGHTA and CDR2 FQGNSA. The V segment lost 1 base and the J segment 4 bases; nucleotides outside the gene matches: 1. Written as DNA, the CDR3 is TGTGCCAGCAGCTTAGGGACTAGTTACAATGAGCAGTTCTTC. Its translation: CASSLGTSYNEQFF. The complete variable domain, with remaining parts taken from reference TRBV7-2 and TRBJ2-1, reads GAGVSQSPSNKVTEKGKDVELRCDPISGHTALYWYRQSLGQGLEFLIYFQGNSAPDKSGLPSDRFSAERTGGSVSTLTIQRTQQEDSAVYLCASSLGTSYNEQFFGPGTRLTVL.

This clone was seen only a few times. The rearrangement joins TRBV5-1 to TRBJ2-3; the D gene is possibly TRBD2 (6 bases). The CDR3 spans 14 residues. Germline V gene lookup returns CDR1 SGHRS and CDR2 YFSETQ. V was pared by 7 bases and J by 0 bases, with 12 bases between. This CDR3 is CASRRGSSTDTQYF. The CDR3 coding sequence is TGCGCCAGCCGGCGGGGCTCTAGCACAGATACGCAGTATTTT.

The genes are TRBV5-1 and TRBJ1-3, with D uncertain. Germline assignment: CDR1 SGHRS and CDR2 YFSETQ. V shed 5 bases and J shed 2 bases, with 11 bases lying between them. This CDR3 is 14 amino acids long. The CDR3 coding sequence is TGCGCCAGCAGGCAGTACCTCACTGGAAACACCATATATTTT. Protein sequence: CASRQYLTGNTIYF.

Comment on this clone: Distinct nucleotide sequences in the sample also encode this CDR3. The chain combines TRBV4-3 with TRBJ2-1; no clear D gene. Germline V gives CDR1 LGHNA, CDR2 YSLEER. V was clipped by 0 bases and J by 7 bases, with 4 bases between them. The CDR3 consists of 12 residues. For the CDR3, the DNA is TGCGCCAGCAGCCAAGATCGGAATGAGCAGTTCTTC. This translates into CASSQDRNEQFF.

This chain connects TRBV6-5 to TRBJ1-2; 7 bases fit TRBD1. Germline lookup yields CDR1 MNHEY and CDR2 SVGAGI. The V gene end was trimmed by 6 bases and the J gene end by 3 bases; junction bases not matched to a gene: 7. The CDR3 has 14 residues. CDR3 amino acids: CASSYDRAHYGYTF. In nucleotides, the CDR3 is TGTGCCAGCAGCTATGACAGGGCCCACTATGGCTACACCTTC.

This chain connects TRBV18 to TRBJ1-1; TRBD1 is a possible D gene (6 bases). The V end was cut by 3 bases, the J end by 6 bases, with 14 bases between. The germline V gene has CDR1 KGHSH and CDR2 LQKENI. The CDR3 contains 14 residues. CDR3 protein: CASSPDSARAEAFF. CDR3 nucleotide sequence: TGTGCCAGCTCACCGGACAGTGCTAGAGCTGAAGCTTTCTTT.

This rearrangement joins TRBV6-4 to TRBJ2-2; D might be TRBD1 (7 bases). Germline CDR1 reads MRHNA; CDR2 reads SNTAGT. The CDR3 extends over 14 amino acids. The V end lost 6 bases, the J end lost 5 bases, and 13 bases lay between the germline ends. The CDR3 reads CASSIQGGTGELFF. CDR3 nucleotide sequence: TGTGCCAGCAGCATTCAGGGGGGTACCGGGGAGCTGTTTTTT.

The chain employs TRBV18 and TRBJ2-7; 10 bases fit TRBD1. The CDR3 extends over 15 amino acids. Germline V gives CDR1 KGHSH, CDR2 LQKENI. V shed 3 bases, J shed 4 bases, and the junction held 6 bases outside the gene matches. The CDR3 loop is CASSPTGTGEYEQYF. CDR3 in DNA: TGTGCCAGCTCACCGACCGGGACAGGGGAATACGAGCAGTACTTC.

In regard to this clone: The same CDR3 is also encoded by other DNA sequences in this sample. This sequence joins TRBV13 and TRBJ1-1; D remains ambiguous. Trimming took 6 bases from V and 2 from J, leaving 13 bases between them. The CDR3 covers 14 residues. Per germline, CDR1 PRHDT and CDR2 FYEKMQ (reference sequence). This CDR3 is CASRSAGSNTEAFF. Here the CDR3 DNA reads TGTGCCAGCAGGTCAGCGGGATCCAACACTGAAGCTTTCTTT. Variable domain in full (rest from reference TRBV13 and TRBJ1-1): AAGVIQSPRHLIKEKRETATLKCYPIPRHDTVYWYQQGPGQDPQFLISFYEKMQSDKGSIPDRFSAQQFSDYHSELNMSSLELGDSALYFCASRSAGSNTEAFFGQGTRLTVV.

The CDR3 loop is CASRGDGGTQYF. The CDR3 DNA follows: TGTGCCAGCAGGGGGGACGGGGGGACCCAGTACTTC. The rearrangement links TRBV2 to TRBJ2-5; D possibly corresponds to TRBD2 (6 bases). Germline V gene lookup returns CDR1 SNHLY and CDR2 FYNNEI. The ends were cut back, 6 bases at V and 7 bases at J, with 12 bases in the middle. The CDR3 is 12 residues long.

The chain is built from TRBV10-3 and TRBJ2-1, with TRBD2 matching over 7 bases. The CDR3 has 16 amino acids. Germline loops: CDR1 ENHRY, CDR2 SYGVKD. After removal of 3 bases from V and 0 bases from J, the junction contained 5 bases not matched to a gene. CDR3 sequence (DNA): TGTGCCATCAGTGACTCAGCGGGGAGCTCCTACAATGAGCAGTTCTTC. Protein product: CAISDSAGSSYNEQFF.

The chain joins TRBV2 to TRBJ1-3, with TRBD1 identical over 7 bases. CDR1 is SNHLY and CDR2 is FYNNEI in the germline V gene. This CDR3 has 15 amino acids. The trim removed 7 bases at V and 1 base at J, leaving 7 bases unmatched. The chain's CDR3 is CASTMDRPSGNTIYF. In nucleotides, the CDR3 is TGTGCCAGCACCATGGACAGGCCTTCTGGAAACACCATATATTTT.

About this clone itself: A read error may produce the germline difference seen at one junction end. The rearrangement links TRBV7-7 to TRBJ2-2; possibly TRBD1 for D (6 bases). This CDR3 has 15 amino acids. Germline V gives CDR1 SSHAT, CDR2 FNYEAQ (reference sequence). The CDR3 sequence: CASSLGQGNTGELFF. Here the CDR3 DNA reads TGTGCTAGCAGCTTGGGACAAGGGAACACCGGGGAGCTGTTTTTT.